These T cell receptor beta chains were read from a single sample in a study of cytomegalovirus exposure and HLA in healthy donors. Data came from immunoSEQ multiplex PCR; TCRdb stores just in-frame clones and leaves some out. The table lists more than 90,000 clones, under 80% of them singletons. Source material: PBMCs. All receptors derive from a man aged 35-49 years in good health and CMV-seronegative. Each CDR3 is given with its conserved first and last residue. A D gene is named only where the DNA matches it firmly. The listing skips clone size in some rows; elsewhere it reads once, few, many or a size class.

TRBD1	TRBV4-2	TRBJ2-6	NA	CASSLTGVLSGANVLTF	TGTGCCAGCAGCCTGACAGGGGTACTCTCTGGGGCCAACGTCCTGACTTTC
NA	TRBV7-9	TRBJ2-1	NA	CASSPSGSSNEQFF	TGTGCCAGCAGCCCTTCCGGGAGCTCAAATGAGCAGTTCTTC
TRBD1	TRBV7-2	TRBJ2-3	NA	CASSSNPDRVGTDTQYF	TGTGCCAGCAGCTCGAACCCCGACAGGGTGGGAACAGATACGCAGTATTTT
TRBD2	TRBV16	TRBJ2-4	NA	CASSQAGEGNIQYF	TGTGCCAGCAGCCAAGCGGGGGAGGGAAACATTCAGTACTTC
TRBD2	TRBV5-1	TRBJ2-2	NA	CASSQGLYTGELFF	TGCGCCAGCAGCCAGGGACTATACACCGGGGAGCTGTTTTTT
NA	TRBV10-2	TRBJ1-6	NA	CASREGGPGTLHF	TGCGCCAGCCGCGAAGGAGGGCCGGGTACCCTCCACTTT
TRBD2	TRBV29-1	TRBJ2-7	NA	CSAGTGLAGGRGRYEQYF	TGCAGCGCCGGTACGGGACTAGCGGGAGGGCGAGGTCGGTACGAGCAGTACTTC
NA	TRBV30	TRBJ1-5	NA	CAWSEGQRYQPQHF	TGTGCCTGGAGTGAAGGACAGAGGTATCAGCCCCAGCATTTT
TRBD2	TRBV7-9	TRBJ2-2	NA	CSSSWSEVRGSTGELFF	TGTTCCAGCAGCTGGAGCGAGGTGCGGGGGTCCACCGGGGAGCTGTTTTTT
TRBD1	TRBV4-3	TRBJ1-5	NA	CASSQDRTGGVNQPQHF	TGCGCCAGCAGCCAAGATCGGACAGGGGGCGTCAATCAGCCCCAGCATTTT
TRBD2	TRBV28	TRBJ2-1	NA	CASSQRKLAGGWTHNEQFF	TGTGCCAGCAGTCAAAGGAAACTAGCGGGGGGGTGGACACACAATGAGCAGTTCTTC
NA	TRBV5-8	TRBJ1-4	NA	CASSFGGKLFF	TGTGCCAGCAGCTTCGGCGGGAAACTGTTTTTT
NA	TRBV5-4	TRBJ2-7	NA	CASSLGLANEQYF	TGTGCCAGCAGCTTGGGCCTAGCGAACGAGCAGTACTTC
NA	TRBV9	TRBJ1-4	NA	CASRGREGEKLFF	TGTGCCAGCAGGGGCAGGGAGGGTGAAAAACTGTTTTTT
TRBD2	TRBV19	TRBJ2-1	NA	CASNKGGGVSYNEQFF	TGTGCCAGTAATAAGGGCGGGGGGGTCTCCTACAATGAGCAGTTCTTC
TRBD1	TRBV28	TRBJ2-7	NA	CASRIGQGAPCEQYF	TGTGCCAGCAGGATCGGACAGGGGGCGCCCTGCGAGCAGTACTTC
TRBD1	TRBV5-1	TRBJ2-2	NA	CASSFPGGGTGELFF	TGCGCCAGCAGCTTCCCAGGGGGCGGCACCGGGGAGCTGTTTTTT
NA	TRBV5-4	TRBJ1-2	once	CASSQGLGGYTF	TGTGCCAGCAGCCAGGGGTTGGGGGGCTACACCTTC
TRBD1	TRBV9	TRBJ2-7	NA	CASSVEEGQTYEQYF	TGTGCCAGCAGCGTAGAAGAGGGACAGACCTACGAGCAGTACTTC
TRBD2	TRBV10-1	TRBJ2-1	NA	CASSSDLAGGAYNEQFF	TGCGCCAGCAGTTCCGACCTAGCGGGAGGGGCCTACAATGAGCAGTTCTTC
NA	TRBV15	TRBJ1-6	NA	CATSKGPQNSPLHF	TGTGCCACCAGCAAGGGGCCCCAGAATTCACCCCTCCACTTT
NA	TRBV9	TRBJ2-3	NA	CASSPLSTYFTDTQYF	TGTGCCAGCAGTCCCCTATCTACCTACTTCACAGATACGCAGTATTTT
NA	TRBV30	TRBJ1-2	once	CAWIERRVPFNYGYTF	TGTGCCTGGATAGAACGGAGAGTTCCCTTTAACTATGGCTACACCTTC
NA	TRBV11-2	TRBJ2-7	NA	CASSLVSGVYEQYF	TGTGCCAGCAGCTTAGTTTCGGGTGTCTACGAGCAGTACTTC
NA	TRBV27	TRBJ1-2	few	CAASYVLYGGYTF	TGTGCAGCAAGCTACGTCCTATACGGTGGCTACACCTTC
TRBD1	TRBV19	TRBJ2-7	NA	CASSKTGISYEQYF	TGTGCCAGTAGTAAGACAGGGATAAGCTACGAGCAGTACTTC
NA	TRBV2	TRBJ1-2	NA	CASSDRGLDF	TGTGCCAGCAGTGATAGGGGTCTAGACTTC
TRBD1	TRBV4-3	TRBJ1-2	few	CASSPGTGGYGYTF	TGCGCCAGCAGCCCGGGGACAGGGGGCTATGGCTACACCTTC
TRBD2	TRBV5-4	TRBJ2-5	NA	CASTYGGYQETQYF	TGTGCCAGCACGTACGGGGGGTACCAAGAGACCCAGTACTTC
NA	TRBV30	TRBJ2-1	NA	CAWSGQFNEQFF	TGTGCCTGGAGTGGACAGTTCAATGAGCAGTTCTTC
NA	TRBV27	TRBJ2-7	NA	CASSRRGPSYEQYF	TGTGCCAGCTCCCGGAGGGGGCCTTCCTACGAGCAGTACTTC
TRBD2	TRBV5-6	TRBJ2-7	NA	CASSLRSSSGGRYEQYF	TGTGCCAGCAGCTTGCGTAGTAGTAGCGGGGGTCGGTACGAGCAGTACTTC
NA	TRBV13	TRBJ1-3	NA	CASSTDSRTIYF	TGTGCCAGCAGCACGGACAGCCGCACCATATATTTT
NA	TRBV7-9	TRBJ2-4	once	CASRSGTKNIQYF	TGTGCCAGCAGGTCCGGGACTAAAAACATTCAGTACTTC